Reported below is one T cell receptor beta chain. Its ends do not fully match the called genes, so a read error is possible. At the DNA level, this CDR3 is encoded by other sequences in the same sample as well. This sample was taken from a study of cytomegalovirus exposure and HLA in healthy donors. Germline assignment: CDR1 LNHNV and CDR2 YYDKDF (reference sequence). The length of the CDR3 is 16 residues. The PCR was carried out with 60 Vbeta primers and 13 Jbeta primers. Only in-frame clones appear in the TCRdb table, and some are missing; sequencing was by immunoSEQ multiplex PCR. The sample yields about 180,000 clones, approximately 80% seen once.

V is TRBV15 and J is TRBJ2-1; possibly TRBD2 for D (6 bases). The sequence derives from a woman aged 50 to 60 in good health and CMV-seronegative. The sequenced sample consisted of PBMCs. Here the CDR3 DNA reads TGTGCCACCAGCAGAGATCTGGGGAGGCCCTACGATGAGCAGTTCTTC. It specifies CATSRDLGRPYDEQFF.